This record covers a single T cell receptor beta chain. Its antigen remains unidentified. This sample stems from a study of chemoradiotherapy in HPV16-positive cancers. The overall study: Two HPV16-positive patients' cells yielded candidate HPV-specific clones and common motifs. Findings and limits, study-wide: Non-HPV-specific T cells did not expand in tumors during treatment, whereas candidate HPV-specific clones and E7-related motifs did.

Per germline, CDR1 MGHDK and CDR2 SYGVNS. The CDR3 spans 15 residues. Trimming at V came to 3 bases and at J to 0 bases, leaving 4 bases not matched to a gene. Clones were read by immunoSEQ multiplex PCR, and TCRdb kept only the in-frame ones, dropping some. The sample has approximately 38,000 clones, about 80% seen once. Samples were taken several times over chemoradiotherapy. The source material was blood, sampled from a patient who underwent chemoradiotherapy. This rearrangement joins TRBV25-1 to TRBJ1-1, with TRBD1 identical over 7 bases. The receptor comes from a human donor with HPV-associated anogenital cancer. DNA of the CDR3: TGTGCCAGCAGTGACCAGGGACAGTTGAACACTGAAGCTTTCTTT. It yields the protein CASSDQGQLNTEAFF.